Listed below are T cell receptor beta chains from one sample, sequenced in a study of control samples from healthy donors and cancer patients. Generated by immunoSEQ multiplex PCR, the TCRdb table keeps only in-frame clones and is missing some. Of 150,000 to 200,000 clones in the sample, 90% to 95% were seen once. The sequencing input was blood. These receptors all come from a man between 18 and 35 years old in good health. Each CDR3 is given with its conserved first and last residue. Each record gives: D gene, V gene, J gene, CDR3 protein, CDR3 DNA. A D gene is named only where the DNA matches it firmly.

D: TRBD1; V: TRBV24-1; J: TRBJ2-1; CDR3: CATSDPKTGTGGYEQFF; DNA: TGTGCCACCAGTGACCCAAAGACCGGGACAGGGGGATATGAGCAGTTCTTC
D: TRBD1; V: TRBV27; J: TRBJ1-6; CDR3: CASSSRQGKNSPLHF; DNA: TGTGCCAGCAGTTCAAGACAGGGCAAAAATTCACCCCTCCACTTT
D: -; V: TRBV5-5; J: TRBJ1-3; CDR3: CASSPGQQMKFSGNTIYF; DNA: TGTGCCAGCAGCCCCGGACAGCAAATGAAATTCTCTGGAAACACCATATATTTT
D: -; V: TRBV18; J: TRBJ2-5; CDR3: CASSQNVGAQETQYF; DNA: TGTGCCAGCTCTCAAAACGTGGGGGCGCAGGAGACCCAGTACTTC
D: -; V: TRBV18; J: TRBJ2-6; CDR3: CASSPLPSGANVLTF; DNA: TGTGCCAGCTCACCACTTCCCTCTGGGGCCAACGTCCTGACTTTC
D: -; V: TRBV24-1; J: TRBJ1-5; CDR3: CATSGSETVLINQPQHF; DNA: TGTGCCACCAGTGGATCCGAGACAGTACTTATTAATCAGCCCCAGCATTTT
D: -; V: TRBV7-9; J: TRBJ1-4; CDR3: CASSLVNSPNEKLFF; DNA: TGTGCCAGCAGCTTAGTAAACAGTCCGAATGAAAAACTGTTTTTT
D: TRBD2; V: TRBV3-1/TRBV3-2; J: TRBJ2-1; CDR3: CASSFSGGAPYNEQFF; DNA: TGTGCCAGCAGCTTTAGCGGGGGGGCCCCCTACAATGAGCAGTTCTTC
D: TRBD2; V: TRBV5-1; J: TRBJ2-1; CDR3: CASSRSGGQESEQFF; DNA: TGCGCCAGCAGCCGAAGCGGGGGGCAAGAAAGTGAGCAGTTCTTC
D: -; V: TRBV5-1; J: TRBJ1-1; CDR3: CASSFQGMNTEAFF; DNA: TGCGCCAGCAGCTTTCAGGGGATGAACACTGAAGCTTTCTTT
D: TRBD1; V: TRBV5-1; J: TRBJ2-7; CDR3: CASSYGTAYEQYF; DNA: TGCGCCAGCAGCTACGGGACAGCCTACGAGCAGTACTTC
D: TRBD1; V: TRBV6-5; J: TRBJ2-7; CDR3: CASIPRGQGRSEQYF; DNA: TGTGCCAGCATCCCCAGGGGACAGGGGCGATCCGAGCAGTACTTC
D: -; V: TRBV7-3; J: TRBJ2-2; CDR3: CASSRENTGELFF; DNA: TGTGCCAGCTCCAGAGAGAACACCGGGGAGCTGTTTTTT
D: -; V: TRBV10-3; J: TRBJ1-2; CDR3: CAISELDTMGYTF; DNA: TGTGCCATCAGTGAACTGGATACTATGGGGTACACCTTC
D: TRBD1; V: TRBV5-1; J: TRBJ2-1; CDR3: CASSTTGTGDNEQFF; DNA: TGCGCCAGCAGCACAACCGGGACAGGGGACAATGAGCAGTTCTTC
D: -; V: TRBV5-1; J: TRBJ2-1; CDR3: CASSPGGAGNEQFF; DNA: TGCGCCAGCAGCCCAGGCGGGGCCGGGAATGAGCAGTTCTTC
D: -; V: TRBV10-3; J: TRBJ2-6; CDR3: CAIKAAHSGANVLTF; DNA: TGTGCCATCAAGGCAGCCCACTCTGGGGCCAACGTCCTGACTTTC